This T cell receptor (beta chain) derives from a study of blood T cell repertoires in COVID-19. Study-level background: The samples span acute and convalescent COVID-19 from the United States, Italy and Spain. Sources were T cells, B-cell-depleted T cells, or PBMCs; the material itself was cDNA or gDNA.

V dropped 4 bases and J dropped 3; count of bases not matched to a gene: 6. The germline gives CDR1 PRHDT, CDR2 FYEKMQ (reference sequence). This CDR3 is built from 14 residues. Authors' data handling: Amplification of reference gene primers was used by the study to estimate nucleated cell counts. Only in-frame clones appear in the TCRdb table, and some are missing; sequencing was by immunoSEQ multiplex PCR. The V and J calls and clone size come from that table; D and trimming were worked out from the DNA. The sample shows 200,000 to 300,000 clones, roughly 90% of them seen only once. The sample comprised peripheral blood. The source is a man younger than 45 with active or convalescent COVID-19. The chain couples TRBV13 to TRBJ2-7, with 7 nucleotides matching TRBD1. The CDR3 DNA sequence: TGTGCCAGCAGCTACTCTCAGGGGGTCTACGAGCAGTACTTC. Translated, it gives CASSYSQGVYEQYF.